A single sample is the source of the 16 T cell receptor beta chains below, sequenced in a study of shared clonotypes between healthy human individuals. The assay was immunoSEQ multiplex PCR, and TCRdb's table has in-frame clones only and misses some. The table includes around 510,000 clones, around 96% detected once. Sequencing used naive CD4+ T cells sorted from blood. As for subset: CD45RA+ positively selected. The source of these receptors is a woman aged 30 to 39 in good health.

Remarks on this clone: This same CDR3 is encoded by further DNA sequences in the sample. This chain joins TRBV2 and TRBJ1-5, with a weak D call TRBD1 (5 bases). The germline CDR1 and CDR2 sequences are SNHLY and FYNNEI. There are 15 residues in the CDR3. V was cut by 4 bases and J by 0 bases, with 10 bases left in between. The CDR3 is CASSGQGNSNQPQHF. The CDR3 DNA sequence: TGTGCCAGCAGTGGGCAGGGAAATAGCAATCAGCCCCAGCATTTT.

This chain uses TRBV7-9 with TRBJ1-4; weak D call: TRBD1 (6 bases). Germline values: CDR1 SEHNR, CDR2 FQNEAQ (reference sequence). V was clipped by 1 base and J by 6 bases, with 9 bases between them. This CDR3 is built from 14 residues. The CDR3 loop is CASSLGAGDEKLFF. The CDR3 DNA sequence: TGTGCCAGCAGCTTAGGGGCAGGGGATGAAAAACTGTTTTTT.

The V gene is TRBV7-9, the J gene TRBJ2-7; D is perhaps TRBD2 (6 bases). This CDR3 region has 14 residues. V was pared by 5 bases and J by 1 base, with 12 bases between. Germline V gene data show CDR1 as SEHNR and CDR2 as FQNEAQ (reference sequence). The CDR3 DNA follows: TGTGCCAGCAGCCACCCGGGGGTGTCCTACGAGCAGTACTTC. Protein: CASSHPGVSYEQYF. The variable domain in full, completed from reference TRBV7-9 and TRBJ2-7, reads DTGVSQNPRHKITKRGQNVTFRCDPISEHNRLYWYRQTLGQGPEFLTYFQNEAQLEKSRLLSDRFSAERPKGSFSTLEIQRTEQGDSAMYLCASSHPGVSYEQYFGPGTRLTVT.

The J gene is TRBJ2-5, the V gene TRBV5-1; D possibly corresponds to TRBD2 (5 bases). The germline V gene has CDR1 SGHRS and CDR2 YFSETQ. The V gene lost 4 bases and the J gene lost 2 bases, with 15 bases spanning the gap. This CDR3 spans 15 amino acids. The CDR3 here is CASSPGSAAQETQYF. CDR3 bases: TGCGCCAGCAGCCCGGGGTCAGCTGCTCAAGAGACCCAGTACTTC.

The J gene is TRBJ1-6, the V gene TRBV27; the D is unclear. V was shortened by 8 bases and J by 10 bases, with 24 bases between the two germline ends. Germline CDR1 reads MNHEY; CDR2 reads SMNVEV (reference sequence). This CDR3 is 16 amino acids long. CDR3: CASADREEGLRSPLHF. The CDR3 coding sequence is TGTGCCAGCGCCGACCGTGAGGAAGGCTTGAGGTCACCCCTCCACTTT.

This clone has only one observation. The chain employs TRBV7-7 and TRBJ2-2, with 12 nucleotides matching TRBD2. The CDR3 is made up of 15 amino acids. V was pared by 8 bases and J by 3 bases, with 4 bases of the junction left unmatched. In germline, CDR1 is SSHAT, CDR2 FNYEAQ (reference sequence). CDR3 sequence reads: CASQRLAGDTGELFF. The CDR3 bases are TGTGCCAGCCAACGACTAGCGGGAGACACCGGGGAGCTGTTTTTT.

The chain is built from TRBV5-1 and TRBJ1-1, with TRBD1 identical over 8 bases. Germline assignment: CDR1 SGHRS and CDR2 YFSETQ. The length of the CDR3 is 13 residues. V shed 5 bases, J shed 4 bases, and the junction held 4 bases outside the gene matches. The CDR3 region has the DNA TGCGCCAGCAGTTCAGGGACAGGCACTGAAGCTTTCTTT. Translation: CASSSGTGTEAFF.

The CDR3 spells CASSTPGTSGRNEQFF. The CDR3 bases are TGTGCCAGTAGTACCCCCGGGACTAGCGGGAGAAATGAGCAGTTCTTC. V gene TRBV19 combines with J gene TRBJ2-1, with 14 bases identical to TRBD2. The germline CDR1 and CDR2 sequences are LNHDA and SQIVND (reference sequence). The CDR3 has 16 residues. Trimming at V came to 4 bases and at J to 7 bases, leaving 6 bases not matched to a gene.

This chain joins TRBV27 and TRBJ2-1, with D perhaps given as TRBD1 or TRBD2 (6 bases each). V was trimmed by 6 bases and J by 6 bases, leaving 15 bases between them. This CDR3 spans 14 amino acids. CDR1 and CDR2 from the germline V gene are MNHEY and SMNVEV (reference sequence). CDR3: CASSKVGGLNEQFF. As DNA, the CDR3 is TGTGCCAGCAGCAAGGTCGGGGGCCTCAATGAGCAGTTCTTC.

The chain joins TRBV7-2 to TRBJ1-1; weak D call: TRBD1 (5 bases). V lost 0 bases, J lost 0 bases, and 14 bases lay in between. The germline V gene has CDR1 SGHTA and CDR2 FQGNSA. This CDR3 has 17 residues. The CDR3 reads CASSLASRGSVNTEAFF. The CDR3 nucleotides read TGTGCCAGCAGCTTAGCGTCGAGGGGATCGGTGAACACTGAAGCTTTCTTT.

The chain links TRBV5-1 to TRBJ2-5, with TRBD2 matching 7 bases. Germline trimming cut 5 bases from V and 2 bases from J; bases unmatched to any gene: 12. This CDR3 comprises 16 residues. CDR1 is SGHRS, CDR2 YFSETQ, per germline. The CDR3 loop is CASSRRGRGLQETQYF. Here the CDR3 DNA reads TGCGCCAGCAGTCGGCGCGGGAGAGGACTTCAAGAGACCCAGTACTTC.

The CDR3 DNA is TGTGCCAGCAGCGATGGACAGGGCTACACCTTC. Amino acids: CASSDGQGYTF. The chain uses TRBV28 and TRBJ1-2, with a tentative D call TRBD1 (6 bases). Germline values: CDR1 MDHEN, CDR2 SYDVKM. The V end was cut by 6 bases, the J end by 8 bases, with 10 bases between. The CDR3 covers 11 residues.

The gene calls are TRBV5-1 and TRBJ2-5; 10 positions agree with TRBD1. The DNA end favors TRBJ2-7, so the J call may be wrong. CDR1 is SGHRS, CDR2 YFSETQ, per germline. The CDR3 totals 15 residues. The CDR3 sequence: CASSLAGTGAYEQYF. CDR3 in DNA: TGCGCCAGCAGCTTGGCAGGGACAGGGGCGTACGAGCAGTACTTC.

This sequence joins TRBV4-1 and TRBJ2-7; TRBD2 aligns across 7 bases. The V and J ends lost 2 bases and 5 bases, in that order; junction bases with no gene match: 6. The CDR3 covers 14 residues. Germline values: CDR1 MGHRA, CDR2 YSYEKL. The CDR3 loop is CASSQIGRENEQYF. The CDR3 region has the DNA TGCGCCAGCAGCCAAATCGGGCGGGAGAACGAGCAGTACTTC.

This CDR3 is CATSRDRGETQYF. CDR3 DNA: TGTGCCACCAGCAGAGACAGGGGAGAGACCCAGTACTTC. The rearrangement links TRBV15 to TRBJ2-5; maybe TRBD1 (6 bases). The ends were cut back, 0 bases at V and 4 bases at J, with 6 bases in the middle. Germline V lookup: CDR1 LNHNV, CDR2 YYDKDF (reference sequence). CDR3 length equals 13 residues.

With respect to this clone: This same CDR3 is encoded by further DNA sequences in the sample. The J gene is TRBJ2-7, the V gene TRBV20-1, with D unclear. Germline V lookup: CDR1 DFQATT, CDR2 SNEGSKA (reference sequence). Deletions cut 0 bases from V and 0 bases from J, with 0 bases between. This CDR3 spans 11 amino acids. The CDR3, as DNA: TGCAGTGCTAGAGACTCCTACGAGCAGTACTTC. Protein product: CSARDSYEQYF.